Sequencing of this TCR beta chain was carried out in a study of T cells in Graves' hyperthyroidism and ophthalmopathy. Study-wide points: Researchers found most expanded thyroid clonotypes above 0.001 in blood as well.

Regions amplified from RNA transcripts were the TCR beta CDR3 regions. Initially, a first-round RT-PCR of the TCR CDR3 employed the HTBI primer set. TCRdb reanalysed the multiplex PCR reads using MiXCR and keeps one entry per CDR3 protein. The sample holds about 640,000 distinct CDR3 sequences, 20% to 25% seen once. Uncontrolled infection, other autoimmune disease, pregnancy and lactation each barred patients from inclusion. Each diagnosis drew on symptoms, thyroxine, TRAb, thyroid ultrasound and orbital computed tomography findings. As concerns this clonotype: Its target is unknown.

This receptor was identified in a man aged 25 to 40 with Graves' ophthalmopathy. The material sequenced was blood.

The CDR3 loop is CATQGTSSPNEQFF. The CDR3 DNA reads TGTGCCACCCAAGGGACTAGCAGCCCCAATGAGCAGTTCTTC. The J gene is TRBJ2-1, the V gene TRBV19; 9 nucleotides align to TRBD2. Germline V gene lookup returns CDR1 LNHDA and CDR2 SQIVND (reference sequence). The CDR3 has 14 amino acids. Unmatched junction bases numbered 10, after V lost 10 bases and J lost 6 bases.